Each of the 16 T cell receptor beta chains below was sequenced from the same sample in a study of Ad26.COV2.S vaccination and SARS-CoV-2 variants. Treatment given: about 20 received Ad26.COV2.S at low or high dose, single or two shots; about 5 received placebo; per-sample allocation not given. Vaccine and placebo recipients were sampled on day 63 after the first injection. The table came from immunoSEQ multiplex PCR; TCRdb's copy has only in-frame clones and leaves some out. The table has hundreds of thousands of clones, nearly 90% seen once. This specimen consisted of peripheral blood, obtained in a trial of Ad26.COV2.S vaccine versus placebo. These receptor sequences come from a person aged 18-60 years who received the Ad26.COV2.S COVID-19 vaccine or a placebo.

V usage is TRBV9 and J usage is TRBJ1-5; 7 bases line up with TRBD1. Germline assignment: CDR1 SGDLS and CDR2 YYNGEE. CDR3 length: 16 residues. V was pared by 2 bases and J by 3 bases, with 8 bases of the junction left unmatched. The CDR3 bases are TGTGCCAGCAGCGTCTTGCCCACAGGGGTCAATCAGCCCCAGCATTTT. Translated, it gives CASSVLPTGVNQPQHF.

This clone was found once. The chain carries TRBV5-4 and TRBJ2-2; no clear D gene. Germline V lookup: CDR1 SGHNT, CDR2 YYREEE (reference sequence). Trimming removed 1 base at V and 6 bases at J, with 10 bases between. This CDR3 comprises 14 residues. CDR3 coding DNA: TGTGCCAGCAGCTTGACCATGGGGTCCGGGGAGCTGTTTTTT. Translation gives CASSLTMGSGELFF.

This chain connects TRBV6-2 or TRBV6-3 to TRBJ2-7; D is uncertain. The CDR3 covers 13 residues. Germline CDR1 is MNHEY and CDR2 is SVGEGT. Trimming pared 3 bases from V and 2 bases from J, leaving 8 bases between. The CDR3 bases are TGTGCCAGCAGTTATCGGGCAGCCTACGAGCAGTACTTC. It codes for CASSYRAAYEQYF.

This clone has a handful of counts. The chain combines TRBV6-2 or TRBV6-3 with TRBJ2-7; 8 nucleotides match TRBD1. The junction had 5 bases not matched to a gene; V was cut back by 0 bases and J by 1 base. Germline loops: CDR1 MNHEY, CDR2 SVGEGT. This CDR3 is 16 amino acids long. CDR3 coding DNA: TGTGCCAGCAGTTACTCTCCGGGACAGGCTTCCTACGAGCAGTACGTC. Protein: CASSYSPGQASYEQYV.

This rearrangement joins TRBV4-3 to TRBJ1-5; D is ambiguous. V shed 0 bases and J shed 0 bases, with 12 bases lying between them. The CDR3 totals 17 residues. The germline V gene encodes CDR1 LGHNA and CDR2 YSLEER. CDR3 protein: CASSQEVSRFSNQPQHF. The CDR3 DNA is TGCGCCAGCAGCCAAGAAGTGAGTAGGTTTAGCAATCAGCCCCAGCATTTT.

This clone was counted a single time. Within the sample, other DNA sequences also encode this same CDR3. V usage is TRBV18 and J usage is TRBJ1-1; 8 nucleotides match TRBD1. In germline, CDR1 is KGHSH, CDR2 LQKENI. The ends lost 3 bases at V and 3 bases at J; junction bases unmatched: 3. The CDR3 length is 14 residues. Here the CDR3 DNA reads TGTGCCAGCTCACCCCAGACAGGGGACACTGAAGCTTTCTTT. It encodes CASSPQTGDTEAFF.

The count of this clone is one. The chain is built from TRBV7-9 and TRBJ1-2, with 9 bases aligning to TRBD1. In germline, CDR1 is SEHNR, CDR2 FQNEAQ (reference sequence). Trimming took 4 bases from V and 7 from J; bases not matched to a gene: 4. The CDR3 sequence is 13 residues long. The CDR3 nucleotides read TGTGCCAGCAGCTCAACAGGGGGCAGTGGCTACACCTTC. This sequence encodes CASSSTGGSGYTF. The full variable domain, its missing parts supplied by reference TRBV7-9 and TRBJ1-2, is DTGVSQNPRHKITKRGQNVTFRCDPISEHNRLYWYRQTLGQGPEFLTYFQNEAQLEKSRLLSDRFSAERPKGSFSTLEIQRTEQGDSAMYLCASSSTGGSGYTFGSGTRLTVV.

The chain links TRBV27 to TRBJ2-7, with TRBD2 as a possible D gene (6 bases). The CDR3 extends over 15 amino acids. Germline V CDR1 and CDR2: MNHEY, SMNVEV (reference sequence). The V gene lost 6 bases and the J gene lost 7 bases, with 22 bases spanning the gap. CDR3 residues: CASRTLTGVAKEQYF. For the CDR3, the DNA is TGTGCCAGCAGAACTCTCACGGGGGTGGCGAAAGAGCAGTACTTC.

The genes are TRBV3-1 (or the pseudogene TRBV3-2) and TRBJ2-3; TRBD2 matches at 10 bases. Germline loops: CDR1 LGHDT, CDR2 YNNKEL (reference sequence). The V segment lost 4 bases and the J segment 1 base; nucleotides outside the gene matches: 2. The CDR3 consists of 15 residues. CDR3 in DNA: TGTGCCAGCAGCCTTCTAGCGGGGGGCACAGATACGCAGTATTTT. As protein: CASSLLAGGTDTQYF.

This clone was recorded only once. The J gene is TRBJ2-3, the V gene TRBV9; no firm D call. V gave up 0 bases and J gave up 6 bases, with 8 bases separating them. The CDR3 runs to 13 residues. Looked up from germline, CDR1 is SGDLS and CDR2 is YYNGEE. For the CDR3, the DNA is TGTGCCAGCAGCGTAGACCAGGCGGATACGCAGTATTTT. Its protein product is CASSVDQADTQYF. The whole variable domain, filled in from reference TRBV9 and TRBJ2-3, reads DSGVTQTPKHLITATGQRVTLRCSPRSGDLSVYWYQQSLDQGLQFLIQYYNGEERAKGNILERFSAQQFPDLHSELNLSSLELGDSALYFCASSVDQADTQYFGPGTRLTVL.

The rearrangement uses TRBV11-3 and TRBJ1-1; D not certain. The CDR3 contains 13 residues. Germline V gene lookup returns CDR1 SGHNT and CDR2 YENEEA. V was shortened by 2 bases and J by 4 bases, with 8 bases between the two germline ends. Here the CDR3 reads CASSLRIATEAFF. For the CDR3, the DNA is TGTGCCAGCAGCTTAAGGATCGCCACTGAAGCTTTCTTT.

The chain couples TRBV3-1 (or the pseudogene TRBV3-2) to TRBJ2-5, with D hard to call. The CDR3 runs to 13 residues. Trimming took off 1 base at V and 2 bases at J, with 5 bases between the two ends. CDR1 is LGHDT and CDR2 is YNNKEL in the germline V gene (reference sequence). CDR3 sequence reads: CASSQGRQETQYF. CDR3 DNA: TGTGCCAGCAGCCAAGGCAGGCAAGAGACCCAGTACTTC.

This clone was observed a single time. CDR3 residues: CASSLARGETQYF. DNA for the CDR3: TGTGCCAGCAGCTTAGCGCGGGGGGAGACCCAGTACTTC. This rearrangement joins TRBV7-6 to TRBJ2-5; 7 bases are shared with TRBD2. CDR1 is SGHVS, CDR2 FNYEAQ, per germline. V shed 0 bases, J shed 5 bases, and the junction held 0 bases outside the gene matches. The CDR3 runs 13 residues.

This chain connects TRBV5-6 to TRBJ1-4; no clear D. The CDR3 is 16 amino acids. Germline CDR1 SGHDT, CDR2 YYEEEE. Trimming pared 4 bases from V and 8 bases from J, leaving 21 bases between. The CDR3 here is CASSHSLGPREEKLFF. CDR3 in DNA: TGTGCCAGCAGCCACTCCCTCGGGCCCCGCGAGGAAAAACTGTTTTTT. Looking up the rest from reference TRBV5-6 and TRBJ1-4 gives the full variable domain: DAGVTQSPTHLIKTRGQQVTLRCSPKSGHDTVSWYQQALGQGPQFIFQYYEEEERQRGNFPDRFSGHQFPNYSSELNVNALLLGDSALYLCASSHSLGPREEKLFFGSGTQLSVL.

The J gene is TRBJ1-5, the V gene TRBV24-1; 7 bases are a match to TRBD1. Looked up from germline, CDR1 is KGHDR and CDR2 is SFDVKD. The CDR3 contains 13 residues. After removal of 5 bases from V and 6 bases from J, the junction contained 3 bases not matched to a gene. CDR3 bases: TGTGCCACCAGTGGAGGGGGCAGTCAGCCCCAGCATTTT. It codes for CATSGGGSQPQHF.

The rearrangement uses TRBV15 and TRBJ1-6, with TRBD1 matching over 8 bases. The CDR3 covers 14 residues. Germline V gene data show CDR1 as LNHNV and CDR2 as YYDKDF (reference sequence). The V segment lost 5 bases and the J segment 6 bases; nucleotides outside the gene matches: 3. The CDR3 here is CATSRTGTNSPLHF. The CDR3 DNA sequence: TGTGCCACCAGCCGGACAGGGACTAATTCACCCCTCCACTTT.